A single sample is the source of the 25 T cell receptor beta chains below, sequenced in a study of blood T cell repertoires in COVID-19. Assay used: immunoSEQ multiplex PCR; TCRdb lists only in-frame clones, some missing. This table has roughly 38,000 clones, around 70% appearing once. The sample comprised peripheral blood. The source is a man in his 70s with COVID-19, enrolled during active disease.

CDR3 coding DNA: TGTGCCAGCAGCTACGAGCCCCGGCAGTTCTTC. Translation gives CASSYEPRQFF. The chain joins TRBV9 to TRBJ2-1; D is undetermined. Per the germline V gene, CDR1 is SGDLS and CDR2 is YYNGEE. V was cut by 4 bases and J by 12 bases, with 11 bases left in between. CDR3 size: 11 residues.

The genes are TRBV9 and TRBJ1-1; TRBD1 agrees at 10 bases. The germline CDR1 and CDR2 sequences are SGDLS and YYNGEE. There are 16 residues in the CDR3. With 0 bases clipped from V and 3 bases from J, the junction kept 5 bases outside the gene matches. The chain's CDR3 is CASSVAGTGVHTEAFF. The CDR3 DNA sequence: TGTGCCAGCAGCGTAGCCGGGACAGGGGTTCACACTGAAGCTTTCTTT. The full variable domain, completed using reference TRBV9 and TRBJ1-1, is DSGVTQTPKHLITATGQRVTLRCSPRSGDLSVYWYQQSLDQGLQFLIQYYNGEERAKGNILERFSAQQFPDLHSELNLSSLELGDSALYFCASSVAGTGVHTEAFFGQGTRLTVV.

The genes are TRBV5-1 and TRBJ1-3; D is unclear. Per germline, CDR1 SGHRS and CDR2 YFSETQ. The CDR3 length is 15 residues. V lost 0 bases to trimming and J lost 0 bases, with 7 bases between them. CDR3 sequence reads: CASSLERSSGNTIYF. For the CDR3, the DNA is TGCGCCAGCAGCTTGGAGCGATCCTCTGGAAACACCATATATTTT.

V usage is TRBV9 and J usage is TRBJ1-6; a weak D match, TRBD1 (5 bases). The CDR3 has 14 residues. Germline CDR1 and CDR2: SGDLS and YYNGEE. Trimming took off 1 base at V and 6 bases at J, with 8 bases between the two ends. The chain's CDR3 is CASSVQGSNSPLHF. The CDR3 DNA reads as TGTGCCAGCAGCGTACAGGGTTCTAATTCACCCCTCCACTTT. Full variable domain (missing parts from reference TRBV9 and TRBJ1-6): DSGVTQTPKHLITATGQRVTLRCSPRSGDLSVYWYQQSLDQGLQFLIQYYNGEERAKGNILERFSAQQFPDLHSELNLSSLELGDSALYFCASSVQGSNSPLHFGNGTRLTVT.

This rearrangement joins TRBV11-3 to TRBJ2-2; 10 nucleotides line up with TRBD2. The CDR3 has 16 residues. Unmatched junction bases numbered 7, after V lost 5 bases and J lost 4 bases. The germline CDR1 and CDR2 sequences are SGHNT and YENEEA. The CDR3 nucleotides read TGTGCCAGCAGCGAAAGCGGGAGGGGGGGCACCGGGGAGCTGTTTTTT. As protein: CASSESGRGGTGELFF.

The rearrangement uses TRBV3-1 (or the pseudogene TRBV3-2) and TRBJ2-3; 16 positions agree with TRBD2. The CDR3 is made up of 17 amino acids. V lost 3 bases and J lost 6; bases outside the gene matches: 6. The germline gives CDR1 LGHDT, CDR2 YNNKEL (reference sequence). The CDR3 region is CASSQAGLAGGLDTQYF. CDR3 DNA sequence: TGTGCCAGCAGCCAGGCGGGACTAGCGGGAGGGTTGGATACGCAGTATTTT.

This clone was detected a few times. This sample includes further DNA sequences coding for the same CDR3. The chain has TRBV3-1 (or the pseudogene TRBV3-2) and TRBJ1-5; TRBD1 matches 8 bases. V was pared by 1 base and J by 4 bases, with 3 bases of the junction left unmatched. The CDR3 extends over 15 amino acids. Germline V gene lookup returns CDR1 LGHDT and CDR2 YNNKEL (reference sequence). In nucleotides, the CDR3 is TGTGCCAGCAGCCAAGCCGGACAGGGAAATCAGCCCCAGCATTTT. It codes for CASSQAGQGNQPQHF.

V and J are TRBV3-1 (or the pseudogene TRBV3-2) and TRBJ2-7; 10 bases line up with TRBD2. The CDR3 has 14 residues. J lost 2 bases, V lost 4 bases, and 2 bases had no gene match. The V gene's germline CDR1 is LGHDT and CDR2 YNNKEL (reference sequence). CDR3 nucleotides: TGTGCCAGCAGCCTAGCGGGAGGCACCTACGAGCAGTACTTC. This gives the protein CASSLAGGTYEQYF.

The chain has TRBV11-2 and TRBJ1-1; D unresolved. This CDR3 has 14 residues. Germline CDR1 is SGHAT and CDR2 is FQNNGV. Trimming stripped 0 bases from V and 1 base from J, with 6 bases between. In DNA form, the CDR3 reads TGTGCCAGCAGCTTAGAACTTACGAACACTGAAGCTTTCTTT. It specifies CASSLELTNTEAFF.

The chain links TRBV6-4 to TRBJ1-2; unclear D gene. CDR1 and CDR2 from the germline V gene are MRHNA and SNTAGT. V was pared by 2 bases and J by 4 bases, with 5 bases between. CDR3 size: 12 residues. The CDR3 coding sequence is TGTGCCAGCAGTGACCAGGCCTATGGCTACACCTTC. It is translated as CASSDQAYGYTF.

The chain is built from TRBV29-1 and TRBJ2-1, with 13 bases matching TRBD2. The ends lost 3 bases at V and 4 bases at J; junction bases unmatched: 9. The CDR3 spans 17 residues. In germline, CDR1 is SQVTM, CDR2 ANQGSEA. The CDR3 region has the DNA TGCAGCGTTGATTCTACTAGCGGGAGGGCGAGGTACAATGAGCAGTTCTTC. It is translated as CSVDSTSGRARYNEQFF.

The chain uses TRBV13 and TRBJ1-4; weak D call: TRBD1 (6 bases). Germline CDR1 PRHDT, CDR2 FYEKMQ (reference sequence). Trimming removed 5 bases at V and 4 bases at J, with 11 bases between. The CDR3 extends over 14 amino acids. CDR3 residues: CASSRGHINEKLFF. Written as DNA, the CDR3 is TGTGCCAGCAGCCGGGGACACATTAATGAAAAACTGTTTTTT. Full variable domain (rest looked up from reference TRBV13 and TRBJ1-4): AAGVIQSPRHLIKEKRETATLKCYPIPRHDTVYWYQQGPGQDPQFLISFYEKMQSDKGSIPDRFSAQQFSDYHSELNMSSLELGDSALYFCASSRGHINEKLFFGSGTQLSVL.

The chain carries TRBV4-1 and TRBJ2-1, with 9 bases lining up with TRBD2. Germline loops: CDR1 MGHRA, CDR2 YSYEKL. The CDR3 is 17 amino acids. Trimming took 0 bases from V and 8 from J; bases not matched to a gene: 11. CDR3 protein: CASSQDRSAGGPDEQFF. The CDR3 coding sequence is TGCGCCAGCAGCCAAGATCGATCGGCGGGAGGGCCCGATGAGCAGTTCTTC.

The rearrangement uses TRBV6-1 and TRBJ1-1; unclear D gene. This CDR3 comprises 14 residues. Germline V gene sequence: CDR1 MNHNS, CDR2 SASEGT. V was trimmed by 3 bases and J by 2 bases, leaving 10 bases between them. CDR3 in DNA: TGTGCCAGCAGTGAGCCCCTACCAAACACTGAAGCTTTCTTT. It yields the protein CASSEPLPNTEAFF.

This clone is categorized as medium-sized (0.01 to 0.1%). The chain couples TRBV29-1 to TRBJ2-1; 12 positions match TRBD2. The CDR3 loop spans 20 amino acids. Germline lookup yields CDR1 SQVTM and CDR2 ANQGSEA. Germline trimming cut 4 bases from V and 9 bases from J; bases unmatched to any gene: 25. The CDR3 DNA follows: TGCAGCGTTGGAGGGATTTTTAGTTTTCGGACTAGCGGGAAAAAGGGTGAGCAGTTCTTC. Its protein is CSVGGIFSFRTSGKKGEQFF.

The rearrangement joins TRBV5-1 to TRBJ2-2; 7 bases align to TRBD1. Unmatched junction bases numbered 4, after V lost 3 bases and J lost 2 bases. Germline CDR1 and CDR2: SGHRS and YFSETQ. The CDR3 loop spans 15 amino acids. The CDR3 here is CASSSGTVNTGELFF. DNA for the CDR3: TGCGCCAGCAGCTCCGGGACAGTTAACACCGGGGAGCTGTTTTTT.

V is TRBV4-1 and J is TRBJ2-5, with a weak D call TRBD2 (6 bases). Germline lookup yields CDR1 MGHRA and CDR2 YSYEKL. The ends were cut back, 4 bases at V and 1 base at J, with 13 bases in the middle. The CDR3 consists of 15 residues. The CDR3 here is CASSPHGTPQETQYF. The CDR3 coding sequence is TGCGCCAGCAGCCCCCACGGGACTCCCCAAGAGACCCAGTACTTC.

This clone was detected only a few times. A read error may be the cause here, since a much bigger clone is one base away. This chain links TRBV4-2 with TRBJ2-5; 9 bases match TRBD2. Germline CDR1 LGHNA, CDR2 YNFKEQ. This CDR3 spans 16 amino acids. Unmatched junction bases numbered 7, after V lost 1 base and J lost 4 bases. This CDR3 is CASSQGGAGGPETQYF. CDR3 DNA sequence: TGTGCCAGCAGCCAAGGGGGGGCGGGGGGGCCAGAGACCCAGTACTTC.

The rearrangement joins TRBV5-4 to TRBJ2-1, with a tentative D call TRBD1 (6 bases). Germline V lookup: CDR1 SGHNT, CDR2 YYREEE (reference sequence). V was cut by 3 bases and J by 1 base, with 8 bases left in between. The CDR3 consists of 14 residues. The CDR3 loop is CASSYGQSYNEQFF. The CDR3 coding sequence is TGTGCCAGCAGCTACGGACAGTCCTACAATGAGCAGTTCTTC.

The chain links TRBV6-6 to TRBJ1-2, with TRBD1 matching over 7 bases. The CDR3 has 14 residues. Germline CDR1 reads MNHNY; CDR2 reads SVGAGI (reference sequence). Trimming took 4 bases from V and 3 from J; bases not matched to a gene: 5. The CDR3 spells CASSSPQGYYGYTF. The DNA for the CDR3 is TGTGCCAGCAGTTCCCCACAGGGGTACTATGGCTACACCTTC.

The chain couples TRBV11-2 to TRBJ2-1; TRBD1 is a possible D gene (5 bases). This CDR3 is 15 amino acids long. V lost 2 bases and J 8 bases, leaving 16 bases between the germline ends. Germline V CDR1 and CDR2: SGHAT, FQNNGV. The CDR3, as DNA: TGTGCCAGCAGCTTAAGTGGGCAGGGTGAATATGAGCAGTTCTTC. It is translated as CASSLSGQGEYEQFF.

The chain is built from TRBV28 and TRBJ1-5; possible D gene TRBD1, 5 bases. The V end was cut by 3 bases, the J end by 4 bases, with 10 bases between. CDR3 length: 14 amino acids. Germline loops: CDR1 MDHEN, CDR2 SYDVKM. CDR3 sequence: CASSLTGGNQPQHF. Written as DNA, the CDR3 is TGTGCCAGCAGTTTGACTGGGGGGAATCAGCCCCAGCATTTT. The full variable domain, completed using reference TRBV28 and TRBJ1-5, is DVKVTQSSRYLVKRTGEKVFLECVQDMDHENMFWYRQDPGLGLRLIYFSYDVKMKEKGDIPEGYSVSREKKERFSLILESASTNQTSMYLCASSLTGGNQPQHFGDGTRLSIL.

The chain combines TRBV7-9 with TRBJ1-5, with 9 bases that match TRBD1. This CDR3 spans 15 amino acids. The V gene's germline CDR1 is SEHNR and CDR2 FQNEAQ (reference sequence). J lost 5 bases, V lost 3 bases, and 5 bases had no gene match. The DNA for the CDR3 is TGTGCCAGCAGCTTCGGGACAGGGACCTATCAGCCCCAGCATTTT. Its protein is CASSFGTGTYQPQHF.

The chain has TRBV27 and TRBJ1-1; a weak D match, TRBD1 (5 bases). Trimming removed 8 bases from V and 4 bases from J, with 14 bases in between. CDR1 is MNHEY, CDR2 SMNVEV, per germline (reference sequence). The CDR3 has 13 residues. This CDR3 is CASLPGGGTEAFF. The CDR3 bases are TGTGCCAGCCTCCCGGGGGGAGGCACTGAAGCTTTCTTT.

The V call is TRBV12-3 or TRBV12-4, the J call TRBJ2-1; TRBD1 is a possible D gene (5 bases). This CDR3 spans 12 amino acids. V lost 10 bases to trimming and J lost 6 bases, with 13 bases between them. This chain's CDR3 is CATSKGINEQFF. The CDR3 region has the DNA TGTGCCACAAGCAAGGGGATCAATGAGCAGTTCTTC.